The 17 T cell receptor beta chains below were found in one sample sequenced in a study of Tregs in tolerant kidney transplant recipients. The method was immunoSEQ multiplex PCR; TCRdb's version includes in-frame clones alone and lacks a portion of them. The data contain 55,000 to 80,000 clones, more than 95% of them singletons. The sample consisted of Tregs from blood, taken before the transplant. Every receptor here comes from a human donor who received a combined kidney and bone marrow transplant.

This clone was picked up one time. The rearrangement links TRBV4-1 to TRBJ1-6; D not resolved. The CDR3 has 14 amino acids. Deletions cut 1 base from V and 6 bases from J, with 7 bases between. The germline V gene has CDR1 MGHRA and CDR2 YSYEKL. The CDR3 region has the DNA TGCGCCAGCAGCCAAGGGCCTCTTAATTCACCCCTCCACTTT. Protein: CASSQGPLNSPLHF.

The rearrangement joins TRBV7-3 to TRBJ2-3; the D gene is possibly TRBD2 (5 bases). The CDR3 runs 19 residues. Trimming pared 8 bases from V and 0 bases from J, leaving 27 bases between. The V gene's germline CDR1 is SGHTA and CDR2 FQGTGA. The CDR3 protein is CASRPLRWLARESTDTQYF. In DNA, the CDR3 is TGTGCCAGCCGCCCCCTTAGATGGCTAGCTCGAGAGAGCACAGATACGCAGTATTTT. Full variable domain (rest looked up from reference TRBV7-3 and TRBJ2-3): GAGVSQTPSNKVTEKGKYVELRCDPISGHTALYWYRQSLGQGPEFLIYFQGTGAADDSGLPNDRFFAVRPEGSVSTLKIQRTERGDSAVYLCASRPLRWLARESTDTQYFGPGTRLTVL.

The chain uses TRBV25-1 and TRBJ1-4, with D unresolved. The germline V and J ends were trimmed by 2 bases and 0 bases, with 7 bases remaining between them. This CDR3 is 15 amino acids long. Germline loops: CDR1 MGHDK, CDR2 SYGVNS. In nucleotides, the CDR3 is TGTGCCAGCAGTGAACAGGCTGCAACTAATGAAAAACTGTTTTTT. Amino acid sequence: CASSEQAATNEKLFF.

The J gene is TRBJ1-6, the V gene TRBV7-3; 7 bases agree with TRBD1. Germline assignment: CDR1 SGHTA and CDR2 FQGTGA. This CDR3 is 14 amino acids long. The trim removed 4 bases at V and 13 bases at J, leaving 10 bases unmatched. The CDR3: CASSSGTAIAPLHF. CDR3 nucleotides: TGTGCCAGCAGCTCCGGGACAGCTATAGCCCCCCTCCACTTT.

The CDR3 loop reads CASSQEHRAGPQHF. DNA for the CDR3: TGTGCCAGCAGCCAAGAACACAGGGCGGGGCCCCAGCATTTT. The V gene is TRBV4-2, the J gene TRBJ1-5; a weak D match, TRBD1 (6 bases). V gave up 0 bases and J gave up 9 bases, with 12 bases separating them. Germline assignment: CDR1 LGHNA and CDR2 YNFKEQ. The CDR3 sequence is 14 residues long.

The chain has TRBV6-5 and TRBJ1-5; TRBD1 aligns across 7 bases. Germline-derived CDR1 and CDR2 are MNHEY and SVGAGI. V was clipped by 5 bases and J by 1 base; unmatched bases: 5. This CDR3 is built from 15 residues. In nucleotides, the CDR3 is TGTGCCAGCAGTGGTCACAGGGGCAGCAATCAGCCCCAGCATTTT. Its protein product is CASSGHRGSNQPQHF.

The chain carries TRBV6-5 and TRBJ1-2; 8 bases fit TRBD1. The V segment lost 2 bases and the J segment 4 bases; nucleotides outside the gene matches: 6. Germline CDR1 MNHEY, CDR2 SVGAGI. This CDR3 region has 15 residues. CDR3 nucleotides: TGTGCCAGCAGTTACGGCAGGGGGCTTATCTATGGCTACACCTTC. Its translation is CASSYGRGLIYGYTF.

The gene calls are TRBV18 and TRBJ2-3; tentatively, D is TRBD1 (5 bases). Germline assignment: CDR1 KGHSH and CDR2 LQKENI. With 6 bases removed from V and 2 bases from J, the gap between germline ends came to 9 bases. The CDR3 is 13 residues long. CDR3 residues: CASSRTPTDTQYF. DNA for the CDR3: TGTGCCAGCTCTCGGACACCCACAGATACGCAGTATTTT.

The chain couples TRBV5-1 to TRBJ2-4; 7 nucleotides line up with TRBD1. V trimming: 6 bases; J trimming: 5 bases; junction bases outside the gene matches: 11. Germline V gives CDR1 SGHRS, CDR2 YFSETQ. The CDR3 spans 15 residues. The CDR3 nucleotides are TGCGCCAGCACCCAGGGATACGACAGGGAAAACATTCAGTACTTC. It is translated as CASTQGYDRENIQYF.

This clone was seen just once. This chain connects TRBV10-3 to TRBJ2-3; 7 nucleotides line up with TRBD1. This CDR3 region has 13 residues. The V segment lost 10 bases and the J segment 2 bases; nucleotides outside the gene matches: 6. CDR1 and CDR2 from the germline V gene are ENHRY and SYGVKD. The CDR3 DNA is TGTGCCACCGGGACAGAGTTCACAGATACGCAGTATTTT. This sequence encodes CATGTEFTDTQYF.

The V gene is TRBV19, the J gene TRBJ1-2, with D tentatively TRBD1 (6 bases). Trimming stripped 1 base from V and 5 bases from J, with 17 bases between. The CDR3 is 16 amino acids. Germline V gene sequence: CDR1 LNHDA, CDR2 SQIVND (reference sequence). The CDR3 sequence is CASSIVYRVGTYGYTF. As DNA, the CDR3 is TGTGCCAGTAGTATAGTATACAGGGTAGGAACTTATGGCTACACCTTC.

The chain uses TRBV7-2 and TRBJ1-2, with 7 positions matching TRBD1. The CDR3 sequence is 16 residues long. V dropped 5 bases and J dropped 4; count of bases not matched to a gene: 13. Germline V gene lookup returns CDR1 SGHTA and CDR2 FQGNSA. The CDR3 reads CASSPGVTGWSYGYTF. As DNA, the CDR3 is TGTGCCAGCAGCCCAGGGGTGACAGGGTGGAGCTATGGCTACACCTTC.

The CDR3 spells CASSLVAGILYNEQFF. Written as DNA, the CDR3 is TGCGCCAGCAGCTTGGTAGCCGGGATCCTCTACAATGAGCAGTTCTTC. The chain employs TRBV5-1 and TRBJ2-1; TRBD2 might be the D (5 bases). The CDR3 loop spans 16 amino acids. Germline V gene lookup returns CDR1 SGHRS and CDR2 YFSETQ. V lost 0 bases and J 3 bases, leaving 13 bases between the germline ends.

The V and J genes are TRBV4-2 and TRBJ2-1, with 10 bases fitting TRBD2. Trimming cost V 1 base and J 3 bases; bases outside gene matches: 3. This CDR3 region has 16 residues. The germline V gene has CDR1 LGHNA and CDR2 YNFKEQ. The CDR3 protein is CASSQGTSGVYNEQFF. The DNA of the CDR3 is TGTGCCAGCAGCCAAGGAACTAGCGGGGTCTACAATGAGCAGTTCTTC.

V gene TRBV10-3 combines with J gene TRBJ1-5, with D possibly TRBD1 on 5 matching bases. Deletions cut 10 bases from V and 5 bases from J, with 12 bases between. The germline CDR1 and CDR2 sequences are ENHRY and SYGVKD. This CDR3 region has 12 residues. The CDR3 nucleotides read TGTGCCAGCCAGGGTGGGGATCAGCCCCAGCATTTT. Protein product: CASQGGDQPQHF.

The V and J genes are TRBV19 and TRBJ2-3; TRBD2 agrees at 10 bases. The V segment lost 5 bases and the J segment 1 base; nucleotides outside the gene matches: 15. Germline-derived CDR1 and CDR2 are LNHDA and SQIVND (reference sequence). This CDR3 contains 19 residues. Here the CDR3 DNA reads TGTGCCAGTAGTCAACGACAGGGAGGGACTAGCGCCCGCACAGATACGCAGTATTTT. Residues: CASSQRQGGTSARTDTQYF.

This chain uses TRBV7-3 with TRBJ2-1; 7 nucleotides line up with TRBD2. CDR3 length: 15 amino acids. Germline CDR1 is SGHTA and CDR2 is FQGTGA. The trim removed 0 bases at V and 4 bases at J, leaving 3 bases unmatched. CDR3 coding DNA: TGTGCCAGCAGCTTAACCGCGGGAGAGTACAATGAGCAGTTCTTC. Translated, it gives CASSLTAGEYNEQFF.